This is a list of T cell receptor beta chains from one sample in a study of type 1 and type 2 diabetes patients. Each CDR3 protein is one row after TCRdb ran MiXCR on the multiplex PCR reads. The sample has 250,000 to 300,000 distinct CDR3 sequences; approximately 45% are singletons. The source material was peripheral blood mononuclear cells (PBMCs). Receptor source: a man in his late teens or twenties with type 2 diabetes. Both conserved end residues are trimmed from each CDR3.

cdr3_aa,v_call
ATTDRADTGELF,TRBV2
ASSNGRLGDEQY,TRBV9
ASTLTPNTEAF,TRBV7-2
ASKEGKWRGGYT,TRBV19
ASSLGVGGAGFFYEQY,TRBV5-1
ASSQDSGYT,TRBV4-3
ASSVGGTDSYEQY,TRBV9
ASSRQGDYSYT,TRBV27
ASSHLAGGHYYEQY,TRBV7-9
AIAKQGSGPEAF,TRBV10-3
SETGTSAYNEQF,TRBV20-1
ASSDRRGEPGANVLT,TRBV10-2
ASSSSGLAGAVEQF,TRBV28
ASSGTGANTEAF,TRBV25-1
ASSESGQANTEAF,TRBV10-2
ASSSHYSSYNEQF,TRBV27
ASSLSGGSPLH,TRBV5-1
ATSGEQGQPQH,TRBV24-1
ASSSVGRSFGGYT,TRBV9
ASSGVWESETQY,TRBV7-3
ASSEAAGGTDTQY,TRBV6-1
ASSEGLAGSIQGF,TRBV2
ASNPTDLGETQY,TRBV2
ASGLGRSTGELF,TRBV9
ASYYPPEGRDEAF,TRBV12-3/TRBV12-4
ASSKDRENTGELF,TRBV5-1
ASSVGGSGQSYEQY,TRBV9
ASSVSQWGATMDSPLH,TRBV9
ASSREDRGQAYGYT,TRBV5-1